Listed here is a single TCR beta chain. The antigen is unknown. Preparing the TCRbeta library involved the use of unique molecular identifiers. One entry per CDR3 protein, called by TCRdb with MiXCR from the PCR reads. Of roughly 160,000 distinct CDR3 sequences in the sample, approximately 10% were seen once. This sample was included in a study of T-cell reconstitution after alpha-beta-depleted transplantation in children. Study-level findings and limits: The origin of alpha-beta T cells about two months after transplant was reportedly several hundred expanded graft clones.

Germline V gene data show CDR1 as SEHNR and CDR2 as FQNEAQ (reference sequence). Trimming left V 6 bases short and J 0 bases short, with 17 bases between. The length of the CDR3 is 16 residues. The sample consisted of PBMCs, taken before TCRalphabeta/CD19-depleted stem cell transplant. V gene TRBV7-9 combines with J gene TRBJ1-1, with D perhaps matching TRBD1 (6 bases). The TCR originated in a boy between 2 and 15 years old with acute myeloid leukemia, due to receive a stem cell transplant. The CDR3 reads CASSSPDRSMNTEAFF. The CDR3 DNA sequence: TGTGCCAGCAGTTCCCCAGACAGGAGCATGAACACTGAAGCTTTCTTT.